These 11 T cell receptor beta chains originate from one sample sequenced in a study of CD8+ T cells in alopecia areata. Extracted RNA was reverse transcribed, and the resulting cDNA served as sequencing template. Generated by immunoSEQ multiplex PCR, the TCRdb table keeps only in-frame clones and is missing some. In the table there are about 110,000 clones, around 54% of which are singletons. Documented treatment: oral pan-JAK inhibitor, 5-10 mg twice daily. Here the sequenced sample was CD4+ T cells sorted from blood, taken at week 24, from a patient treated with tofacitinib. These receptors came from a human donor with alopecia areata.

This clone was recorded a few times. This rearrangement joins TRBV29-1 to TRBJ1-5; the D gene is possibly TRBD1 (5 bases). The CDR3 is 17 residues long. CDR1 and CDR2 from the germline V gene are SQVTM and ANQGSEA. V gave up 0 bases and J gave up 0 bases, with 15 bases separating them. The CDR3 region has the DNA TGCAGCGTTGAAGATCCGGGGGATGGGGTTAGCAATCAGCCCCAGCATTTT. It is translated as CSVEDPGDGVSNQPQHF.

This clone was observed a few times. The sample carries other DNA sequences with the same CDR3. The chain carries TRBV7-9 and TRBJ1-5; D not certain. The V gene lost 0 bases and the J gene lost 0 bases, with 0 bases spanning the gap. The CDR3 has 13 residues. Germline V gives CDR1 SEHNR, CDR2 FQNEAQ (reference sequence). Written as DNA, the CDR3 is TGTGCCAGCAGCTTAGCTAGCAATCAGCCCCAGCATTTT. As protein: CASSLASNQPQHF.

J is TRBJ2-7 and V is TRBV11-2, with 7 bases matching TRBD1. Trimming removed 3 bases from V and 2 bases from J; junction bases left unmatched: 4. This CDR3 region has 14 residues. The germline V gene encodes CDR1 SGHAT and CDR2 FQNNGV. CDR3 sequence reads: CASSLSRGTYEQYF. The CDR3, as DNA: TGTGCCAGCAGCTTGTCCAGGGGGACCTACGAGCAGTACTTC.

The J gene is TRBJ2-1, the V gene TRBV7-9; 12 bases map to TRBD1. The V gene end was trimmed by 6 bases and the J gene end by 9 bases; junction bases not matched to a gene: 6. In germline, CDR1 is SEHNR, CDR2 FQNEAQ (reference sequence). This CDR3 region has 14 residues. CDR3 nucleotides: TGTGCCAGCAGTCCCGGGACAGGGGGCGGTGAGCAGTTCTTC. This encodes CASSPGTGGGEQFF.

This clone occurred a few times. The rearrangement links TRBV25-1 to TRBJ1-1; D is unclear. V lost 6 bases, J lost 1 base, and 9 bases lay in between. Germline lookup yields CDR1 MGHDK and CDR2 SYGVNS. CDR3 length equals 13 residues. The CDR3 sequence is CASSRAGNTEAFF. DNA of the CDR3: TGTGCCAGCAGCCGGGCAGGGAACACTGAAGCTTTCTTT. Looking up the rest from reference TRBV25-1 and TRBJ1-1 gives the full variable domain: EADIYQTPRYLVIGTGKKITLECSQTMGHDKMYWYQQDPGMELHLIHYSYGVNSTEKGDLSSESTVSRIRTEHFPLTLESARPSHTSQYLCASSRAGNTEAFFGQGTRLTVV.

Regarding this clone: An end of the junction differs from the germline gene, which may be a read error. The rearrangement links TRBV6-5 to TRBJ2-6; D gene unclear. The CDR3 spans 15 residues. CDR1 and CDR2 from the germline V gene are MNHEY and SVGAGI. CDR3 in amino acids: CASSYDGSLANVLTF. For the CDR3, the DNA is TGTGCAAGCAGTTACGACGGGTCCTTGGCCAACGTCCTGACTTTC.

The V gene is TRBV5-5, the J gene TRBJ2-5, with D possibly matching TRBD2 (5 bases). Germline V gene data show CDR1 as SGHKS and CDR2 as YYEKEE (reference sequence). CDR3 length: 13 residues. V lost 5 bases and J lost 5, with 13 bases in between. The CDR3 sequence: CASRIGIGETQYF. CDR3 DNA sequence: TGTGCCAGCAGAATCGGGATCGGGGAGACCCAGTACTTC.

V gene TRBV11-2 combines with J gene TRBJ2-2; 8 bases map to TRBD1. The germline V gene encodes CDR1 SGHAT and CDR2 FQNNGV. This CDR3 region has 14 residues. Trimming at V came to 0 bases and at J to 7 bases, leaving 1 base not matched to a gene. CDR3 region: CASSLEQGVGELFF. The CDR3 DNA is TGTGCCAGCAGCTTAGAACAGGGGGTCGGGGAGCTGTTTTTT.

The chain employs TRBV30 and TRBJ1-5; D not certain. This CDR3 comprises 14 residues. Trimming removed 3 bases from V and 3 bases from J, with 12 bases in between. CDR1 and CDR2 from the germline V gene are GTSNPN and SVGIG (reference sequence). The DNA for the CDR3 is TGTGCCTGGAGCATAGGTCTTCTCAATCAGCCCCAGCATTTT. Translated, it gives CAWSIGLLNQPQHF.

This clone was seen a few times. The V and J genes are TRBV15 and TRBJ2-5; D might be TRBD2 (5 bases). Germline V gene sequence: CDR1 LNHNV, CDR2 YYDKDF (reference sequence). Trimming shortened V by 0 bases and J by 5 bases, and 13 bases separated the two germline ends. This CDR3 has 15 amino acids. The CDR3 DNA reads as TGTGCCACCAGCAGAGATCTCTGGGAGAGGGAGACCCAGTACTTC. Protein product: CATSRDLWERETQYF.

This clone was seen only a few times. The gene calls are TRBV5-1 and TRBJ2-5; a weak D match, TRBD2 (5 bases). CDR3 length: 14 amino acids. The germline V gene encodes CDR1 SGHRS and CDR2 YFSETQ. The ends were cut back, 3 bases at V and 3 bases at J, with 12 bases in the middle. CDR3 region: CASSWGLAEETQYF. CDR3 DNA: TGCGCCAGCAGCTGGGGTCTAGCTGAAGAGACCCAGTACTTC.